The T cell receptor (beta chain) under discussion was sequenced for a study of cytomegalovirus exposure and HLA in healthy donors. Germline-derived CDR1 and CDR2 are LNHDA and SQIVND (reference sequence). This CDR3 region has 13 residues. Trimming cost V 7 bases and J 4 bases, with 11 bases left between them. The PCR was carried out with 60 Vbeta primers and 13 Jbeta primers. The protocol was immunoSEQ multiplex PCR, while the TCRdb copy is restricted to in-frame clones and leaves out a portion. This sample has 100,000 to 150,000 clones, with over 70% found just once. This clone appeared once. Its antigen is still unknown. Findings of the study overall: A later analysis linked a missense DCLRE1C variant to TCR beta V- and J-gene trimming. Among donors in an Asian-associated ancestry cluster, a later analysis reportedly found fewer N-insertions than the roughly 680-donor mean. The study listed some 160 cytomegalovirus-associated TCR beta chains. Beyond CMV serostatus, there was no information to go on about immune exposure.

The sequence was collected from a man aged 18 to 35 in good health and CMV-seropositive. Sequenced: PBMCs. The V gene is TRBV19, the J gene TRBJ1-3; D gene unclear. The CDR3 sequence is CASTRTAGNTIYF. The CDR3 nucleotides are TGTGCCAGTACCCGGACTGCCGGAAACACCATATATTTT. Looking up the rest from reference TRBV19 and TRBJ1-3 gives the full variable domain: DGGITQSPKYLFRKEGQNVTLSCEQNLNHDAMYWYRQDPGQGLRLIYYSQIVNDFQKGDIAEGYSVSREKKESFPLTVTSAQKNPTAFYLCASTRTAGNTIYFGEGSWLTVV.